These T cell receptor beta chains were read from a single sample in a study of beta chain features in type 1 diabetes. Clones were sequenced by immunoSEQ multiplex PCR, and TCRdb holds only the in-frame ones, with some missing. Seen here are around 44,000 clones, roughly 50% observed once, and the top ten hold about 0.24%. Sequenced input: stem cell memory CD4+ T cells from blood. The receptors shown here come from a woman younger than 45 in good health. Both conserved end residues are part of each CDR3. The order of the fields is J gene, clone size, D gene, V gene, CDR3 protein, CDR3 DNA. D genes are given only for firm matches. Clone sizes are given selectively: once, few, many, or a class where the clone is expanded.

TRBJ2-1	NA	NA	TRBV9	CASSVVSASDFNEQFF	TGTGCCAGCAGCGTAGTATCGGCTAGCGACTTCAATGAGCAGTTCTTC
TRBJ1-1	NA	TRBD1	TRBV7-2	CASSLDGRGAFF	TGTGCCAGCAGCTTAGACGGCAGGGGGGCTTTCTTT
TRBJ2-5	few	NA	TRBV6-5	CASVGSELGTQYF	TGTGCCAGCGTGGGTAGCGAACTGGGGACCCAGTACTTC
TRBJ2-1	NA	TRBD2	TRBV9	CASSVAGTRLYNEQFF	TGTGCCAGCAGCGTAGCTGGGACTAGACTTTACAATGAGCAGTTCTTC
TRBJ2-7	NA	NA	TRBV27	CASSLLGGAGRVSYEQYF	TGTGCCAGCAGTTTATTGGGGGGGGCGGGACGGGTCTCCTACGAGCAGTACTTC
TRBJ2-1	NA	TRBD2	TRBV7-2	CASSLVGSGSDEQFF	TGTGCCAGCAGCTTGGTCGGTAGCGGGAGCGATGAGCAGTTCTTC
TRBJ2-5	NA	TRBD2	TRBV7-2	CASSLAVAGGQETQYF	TGTGCCAGCAGCTTAGCGGTAGCGGGAGGGCAAGAGACCCAGTACTTC
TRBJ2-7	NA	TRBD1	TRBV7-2	CASSLRYRGKEQYF	TGTGCCAGCAGCTTAAGGTACAGGGGGAAGGAGCAGTACTTC
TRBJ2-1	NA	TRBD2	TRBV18	CASSRPGTSGRAYNEQFF	TGTGCCAGCTCACGCCCCGGGACTAGCGGGAGGGCATACAATGAGCAGTTCTTC
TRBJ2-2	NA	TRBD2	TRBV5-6	CASSLRTGTITGELFF	TGTGCCAGCAGCTTACGCACCGGGACTATCACCGGGGAGCTGTTTTTT
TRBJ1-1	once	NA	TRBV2	CASKWEYTEAFF	TGTGCCAGCAAGTGGGAGTACACTGAAGCTTTCTTT
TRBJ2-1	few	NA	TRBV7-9	CASSLLATYNEQFF	TGTGCCAGCAGCTTACTAGCGACTTACAATGAGCAGTTCTTC
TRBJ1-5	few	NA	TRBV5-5	CASNKQGPDSNQPQHF	TGTGCCAGCAATAAGCAGGGCCCGGATAGCAATCAGCCCCAGCATTTT
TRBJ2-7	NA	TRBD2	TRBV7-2	CASSLLSSGSTYEQYF	TGTGCCAGCAGCTTATTGTCTAGCGGGAGTACCTACGAGCAGTACTTC
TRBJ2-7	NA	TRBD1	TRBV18	CAGSSGGTGYPLEQYF	TGTGCCGGCTCAAGCGGCGGGACAGGGTACCCCCTCGAGCAGTACTTC
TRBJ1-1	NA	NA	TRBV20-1	CSARFIEAFF	TGCAGTGCTAGATTTATCGAAGCTTTCTTT
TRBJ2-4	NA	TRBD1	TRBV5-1	CASSFSTGVINIQYF	TGCGCCAGCAGCTTTTCAACAGGGGTGATAAACATTCAGTACTTC
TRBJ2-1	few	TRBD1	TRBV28	CASSSPPGTVDNEQFF	TGTGCCAGCAGTTCACCGCCGGGGACAGTAGACAATGAGCAGTTCTTC
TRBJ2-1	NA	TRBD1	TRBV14	CASSQVLYRGISYNEQFF	TGTGCCAGCAGCCAAGTTTTGTACAGGGGAATCTCCTACAATGAGCAGTTCTTC
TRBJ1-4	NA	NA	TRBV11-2	CASSGASNEKLFF	TGTGCCAGTTCAGGGGCGAGTAATGAAAAACTGTTTTTT
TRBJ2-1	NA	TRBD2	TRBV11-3	CASSLGSGRRGGRVNEQFF	TGTGCCAGCAGCTTAGGTAGCGGGAGAAGGGGCGGTAGAGTCAATGAGCAGTTCTTC
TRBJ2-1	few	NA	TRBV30	CAWSPPSYEQFF	TGTGCCTGGAGTCCTCCTAGCTATGAGCAGTTCTTC
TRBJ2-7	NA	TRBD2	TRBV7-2	CASSSRTSRLEQYF	TGTGCCAGCAGCTCCCGGACTAGCCGTCTCGAGCAGTACTTC